This T cell receptor (beta chain) was profiled in a study of tumor and adjacent non-tumor tissue in lung cancer. The study's findings and limits: Significantly higher TCR diversity was found in tumor than normal lung.

The CDR3 runs 11 residues. CDR1 SQVTM and CDR2 ANQGSEA come from the germline V gene. V lost 6 bases and J lost 6, with 11 bases in between. The library came from three nested PCR rounds adapted from ARM-PCR protocols. TCRdb independently ran MiXCR on the multiplex PCR reads; one entry per CDR3 protein. This table holds tens of thousands of distinct CDR3 sequences, roughly three fifths found once. RNA was extracted from bulk tissue without any cell sorting. Concerning this clonotype itself: Its target is not known. Given a much more abundant clone one base away, this may be a read error.

The gene calls are TRBV29-1 and TRBJ1-1; no definite D call. Sequencing used lung tumor tissue. This TCR derives from a man aged 45-60 years with non-small cell lung cancer. In DNA form, the CDR3 reads TGCAGCGTGTGGGATTACGCTGAAGCTTTCTTT. Its protein product is CSVWDYAEAFF.